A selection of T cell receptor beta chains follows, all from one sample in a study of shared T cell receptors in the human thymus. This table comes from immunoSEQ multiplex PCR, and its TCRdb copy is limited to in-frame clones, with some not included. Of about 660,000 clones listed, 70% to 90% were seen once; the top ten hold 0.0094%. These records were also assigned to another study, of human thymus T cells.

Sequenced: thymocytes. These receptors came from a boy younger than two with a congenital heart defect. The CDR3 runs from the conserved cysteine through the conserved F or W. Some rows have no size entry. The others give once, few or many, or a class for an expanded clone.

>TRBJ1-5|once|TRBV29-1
CSVGGGNQPQHF
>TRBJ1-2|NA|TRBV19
CASRPPRGGAHNYGYTF
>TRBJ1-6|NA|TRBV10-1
CASSERQLASSYNSPLHF
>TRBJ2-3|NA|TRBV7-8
CASSRRGTRGETDTQYF
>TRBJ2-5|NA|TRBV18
CASSPPSKTQYF
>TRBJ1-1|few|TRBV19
CASSPDRGRSTEAFF
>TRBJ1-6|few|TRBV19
CASSIGTGDLDNSPLHF
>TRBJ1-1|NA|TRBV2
CASSGEREGNTEAFF
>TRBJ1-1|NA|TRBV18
CASSPQYTLNTEAFF
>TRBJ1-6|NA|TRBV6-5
CASSYRERGSPLHF
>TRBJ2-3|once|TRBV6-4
CASSEGQGIKGTDTQYF
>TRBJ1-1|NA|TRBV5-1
CASSSISGGWGIRSTEAFF
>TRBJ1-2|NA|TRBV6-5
CASAGERGYTF
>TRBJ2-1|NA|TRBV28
CASSISGLETYNEQFF
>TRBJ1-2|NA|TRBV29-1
CSVEDRSDSNYGYTF
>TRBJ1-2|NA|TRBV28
CASSLPGTGGRDGYTF
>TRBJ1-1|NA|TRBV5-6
CASSFLGVTTEAFF
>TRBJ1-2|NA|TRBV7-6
CASSGGQLYGYTF
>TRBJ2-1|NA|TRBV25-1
CASSEKGLRYDEQFF
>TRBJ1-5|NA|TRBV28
CASSFGTVDQPQHF
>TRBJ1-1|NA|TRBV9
CASSVEGAVNTEAFF
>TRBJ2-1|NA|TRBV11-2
CASSLVELAGDYNEQFF
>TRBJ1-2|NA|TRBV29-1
CSVEDRSRRYGYTF
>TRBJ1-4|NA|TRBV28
CASSCGRSATNEKLFF
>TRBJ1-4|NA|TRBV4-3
CASSQASGTVAEKLFF
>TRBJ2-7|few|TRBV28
CASSLWGQGGLEQYF
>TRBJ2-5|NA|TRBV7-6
CASSPPGTGGEKVGETQYF
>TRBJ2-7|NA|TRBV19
CASRTMPGQGAGEQYF
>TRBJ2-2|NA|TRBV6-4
CASARGRGGELFF
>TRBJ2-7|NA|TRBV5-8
CASSHPGTGSYEQYF
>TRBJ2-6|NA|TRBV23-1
CASSHPRDTTHSGANVLTF
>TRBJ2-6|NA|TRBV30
CACRTPGANVLTF
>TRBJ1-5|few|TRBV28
CASTGYNQPQHF
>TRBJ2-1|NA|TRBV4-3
CASSEDGTSGNQAVNEQFF
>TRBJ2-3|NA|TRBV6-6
CASSSRDRDTQYF
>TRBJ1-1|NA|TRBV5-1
CASSLEGRRDRGCTEAFF
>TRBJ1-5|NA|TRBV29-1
CSVGGSSGNQPQHF
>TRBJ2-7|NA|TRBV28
CASSFGCCTSTYEQYF
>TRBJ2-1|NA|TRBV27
CASSFGGTSGRKGNEQFF
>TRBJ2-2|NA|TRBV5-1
CASSSRLAGGPDTGELFF
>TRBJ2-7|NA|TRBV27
CASSWAGGNYEQYF
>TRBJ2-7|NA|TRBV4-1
CASSRENRVSYEQYF
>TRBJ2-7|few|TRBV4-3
CASSLSGDITKQYF
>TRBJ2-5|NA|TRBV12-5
CASGSNRGFETQYF
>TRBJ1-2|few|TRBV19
CASSTPRTGGAGGYGYTF
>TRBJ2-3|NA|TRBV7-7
CASSRGDSNTDTQYF
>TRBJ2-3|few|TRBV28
CASSYGRAPDTQYF
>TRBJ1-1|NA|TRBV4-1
CASSQEADRENTEAFF
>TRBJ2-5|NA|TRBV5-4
CASSLKTPQETQYF
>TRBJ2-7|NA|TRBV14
CASSPWASGSIRPTEQYF
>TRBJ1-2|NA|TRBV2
CASSDRGYYGYTF
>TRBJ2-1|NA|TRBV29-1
CSVLPERSSYNEQFF
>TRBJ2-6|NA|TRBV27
CASSGTTGTGANVLTF